This T cell receptor beta chain appears in the sequencing data of a study of low-dose radiotherapy and immunotherapy resistance in tumors. Overall study context: A total of 13 Gy over 26 weeks was given to Cohort 2 as 1 Gy per fraction every two weeks. Patients were given intravenous nivolumab 240 mg every two weeks plus ipilimumab 1 mg/kg every six weeks.

The table lists this clonotype with many counts. CDR1 DFQATT and CDR2 SNEGSKA come from the germline V gene (reference sequence). This CDR3 is built from 17 residues. The V gene lost 3 bases and the J gene lost 2 bases, with 20 bases spanning the gap. Time point here: before trial treatment. Donors were dosed with nivolumab and ipilimumab; they also received aspirin, low-dose cyclophosphamide and low-dose radiotherapy. Patients deemed eligible presented with advanced solid tumors lacking tumor-infiltrating lymphocytes. First-strand cDNA used TRAV- and TRBV-specific primers, covering alpha and beta chains. Amplification, which lasted approximately 20 PCR cycles, used a constant-region primer and V-primer adapter to amplify TCRs. TCRdb independently ran MiXCR on the reads; one entry per CDR3 protein. The sample has around 68,000 distinct CDR3 sequences; about 30% are singletons.

The genes are TRBV20-1 and TRBJ1-3, with a possible D match to TRBD1 (5 bases). This clonotype originated in a male donor with rectosigmoid adenocarcinoma. The material sequenced was PBMCs, taken before treatment. The CDR3 here is CSARGGGQWGAGNTIYF. CDR3 bases: TGCAGTGCTAGGGGGGGGGGTCAGTGGGGCGCTGGAAACACCATATATTTT.